The rows below give T cell receptor beta chains drawn from one sample of a study of human T cells and chemical hapten exposure. TCRdb reprocessed the RACE reads via MiXCR and lists one record per CDR3 protein. The sample holds fewer than 500,000 distinct CDR3 sequences; roughly 4.8% are singletons and the top ten take approximately 2.1%. The starting material was whole blood, obtained in connection with sensitization to the hapten diphenylcyclopropenone (DPC). The receptors shown here come from a woman in her forties or fifties with alopecia areata. Some clones in this sample may be carry-over from other donors' samples. CDR3s include the opening cysteine and the closing phenylalanine or tryptophan. A D gene is named only where the DNA matches it firmly. Some rows mark clone size as missing; the rest say once, few, many or name a class of expanded clone.

length,D,V,J,size,CDR3,DNA
15,-,TRBV20-1,TRBJ1-2,few,CSARDLRGGGYGYTF,TGCAGTGCTAGAGATCTCCGAGGGGGAGGCTATGGCTACACCTTC
15,-,TRBV25-1,TRBJ2-7,few,CASTQGGGLSYEQYF,TGTGCCAGCACCCAGGGGGGAGGGCTCTCCTACGAGCAGTACTTC
13,TRBD2,TRBV6-5,TRBJ2-5,few,CASSHGLVEAQYF,TGTGCCAGCAGTCACGGACTAGTCGAGGCCCAGTACTTC
17,-,TRBV5-6,TRBJ2-1,few,CASSSDPPGRSYNEQFF,TGTGCCAGCAGCTCTGATCCCCCTGGGCGCTCCTACAATGAGCAGTTCTTC
12,-,TRBV7-9,TRBJ1-1,once,CASSLDDNAAFF,TGTGCCAGCAGCTTGGACGACAATGCGGCTTTCTTT
14,-,TRBV28,TRBJ2-3,many,CASSSPPGTDTQYF,TGTGCCAGCAGTTCCCCCCCCGGCACAGATACGCAGTATTTT
15,-,TRBV15,TRBJ2-2,many,CATSPRKVDTGELFF,TGTGCCACCAGCCCACGGAAGGTTGACACCGGGGAGCTGTTTTTT
14,-,TRBV3-1,TRBJ2-3,many,CASSQDIGTDTQYF,TGTGCCAGCAGCCAAGATATAGGCACAGATACGCAGTATTTT
11,-,TRBV6-2/TRBV6-3,TRBJ2-7,-,CASSDWDEQYF,TGTGCCAGCAGCGACTGGGACGAGCAGTACTTC
12,-,TRBV13,TRBJ2-7,many,CASSLRSYEQYF,TGTGCCAGCAGCTTAAGAAGCTACGAGCAGTACTTC
14,-,TRBV9,TRBJ1-1,few,CASSDDRSHTEAFF,TGTGCCAGCAGCGATGACAGGTCGCACACTGAAGCTTTCTTT
13,-,TRBV3-1,TRBJ1-2,-,CASSQTGNYGYTF,TGTGCCAGCAGCCAAACAGGGAACTATGGCTACACCTTC
14,-,TRBV12-5,TRBJ1-1,many,CASGTTGEGTEAFF,TGTGCTAGTGGCACGACAGGAGAAGGGACTGAAGCTTTCTTT
12,-,TRBV20-1,TRBJ1-2,many,CSALDGQGGYTF,TGCAGTGCCCTAGACGGGCAGGGTGGCTACACCTTC
14,TRBD1,TRBV6-5,TRBJ2-7,many,CASSYFQGAYEQYF,TGTGCCAGCAGTTACTTTCAGGGGGCCTACGAGCAGTACTTC
12,-,TRBV20-1,TRBJ2-7,many,CSARASSYEQYF,TGCAGTGCTAGGGCTAGTTCCTACGAGCAGTACTTC
13,TRBD1,TRBV7-2,TRBJ1-5,-,CASGGQANQPQHF,TGTGCCAGCGGTGGACAGGCGAATCAGCCCCAGCATTTT
15,TRBD2,TRBV13,TRBJ2-7,many,CASSLAWREGQEQYF,TGTGCCAGCAGCTTAGCTTGGCGGGAGGGCCAGGAGCAGTACTTC
13,-,TRBV29-1,TRBJ2-2,many,CSVMVQNTGELFF,TGCAGCGTTATGGTTCAGAACACCGGGGAGCTGTTTTTT
14,TRBD2,TRBV6-1,TRBJ2-1,many,CASNLAGGYNEQFF,TGTGCCAGCAATTTAGCGGGAGGATACAATGAGCAGTTCTTC
14,-,TRBV29-1,TRBJ2-2,-,CSVEISVVGGELFF,TGCAGCGTTGAAATAAGCGTTGTTGGCGGGGAGCTGTTTTTT
12,-,TRBV12-3/TRBV12-4,TRBJ2-7,many,CASSLDDYEQYF,TGTGCCAGCAGCCTGGACGACTACGAGCAGTACTTC
17,TRBD2,TRBV30,TRBJ2-2,many,CAGTGTSGIGGTGELFF,TGTGCCGGGACCGGGACTAGCGGGATTGGTGGCACCGGGGAGCTGTTTTTT
18,-,TRBV7-2,TRBJ2-1,-,CASSLASGGLIGANEQFF,TGTGCCAGCAGCTTAGCGTCGGGCGGACTTATAGGGGCCAATGAGCAGTTCTTC
16,TRBD2,TRBV5-6,TRBJ2-4,-,CASSPGLAEVPNIQYF,TGTGCCAGCAGCCCCGGACTAGCAGAAGTACCAAACATTCAGTACTTC
14,-,TRBV12-3/TRBV12-4,TRBJ2-4,many,CASSLRELKNIQYF,TGTGCCAGCAGCCTGAGGGAACTCAAAAACATTCAGTACTTC
12,-,TRBV29-1,TRBJ2-7,-,CSVGPAVGEQYF,TGCAGCGTTGGGCCGGCAGTGGGGGAGCAGTACTTC